Listed below are T cell receptor beta chains from one sample, sequenced in a study of quantifying T cell responses using KT2 cells. MiXCR, run by TCRdb on the UMI-ligation and nested PCR reads, gives a single entry per CDR3 protein. Seen here are 25,000 to 35,000 distinct CDR3 sequences, about a tenth observed once, and the top ten hold around a tenth. What was sequenced was PBMCs spiked with cells of the T cell clone KT2. The origin of the receptors is a human donor. Each CDR3 is given with its conserved first and last residue. The order of the fields is D gene, V gene, CDR3 length, J gene, clone size, CDR3 protein, CDR3 DNA. A D gene is named only where the DNA matches it firmly. Expanded clones get a size class; other rows say once, few or many, or leave the size out.

-	TRBV29-1	13	TRBJ2-7	-	CSVVGPNPYEQYF	TGCAGCGTTGTGGGGCCGAACCCCTACGAGCAGTACTTC
-	TRBV6-5	12	TRBJ1-1	-	CASSYAGTEAFF	TGTGCCAGCAGTTACGCCGGGACAGAAGCTTTCTTT
-	TRBV5-1	16	TRBJ2-1	many	CASSLAPPTGYNEQFF	TGCGCCAGCAGCTTGGCCCCCCCGACAGGCTACAATGAGCAGTTCTTC
TRBD1	TRBV7-8	14	TRBJ2-2	few	CASNPAGGSGELFF	TGTGCCAGCAACCCTGCAGGGGGTTCCGGGGAGCTGTTTTTT
-	TRBV5-4	14	TRBJ1-2	-	CASSLVRGFYGYTF	TGTGCCAGCAGCTTGGTTCGCGGGTTCTATGGCTACACCTTC
-	TRBV12-5	10	TRBJ2-4	many	CASGLFKEHF	TGTGCTAGTGGTTTGTTTAAGGAGCACTTC
-	TRBV6-5	13	TRBJ1-1	many	CASSFRQTTEAFF	TGTGCCAGCAGTTTCCGACAGACCACTGAAGCTTTCTTT
-	TRBV4-1	13	TRBJ1-5	many	CASSQNSNQPQHF	TGCGCCAGCAGCCAAAATAGCAATCAGCCCCAGCATTTT
TRBD2	TRBV9	18	TRBJ2-3	few	CASSARPISGRPSDTQYF	TGTGCCAGCAGCGCTAGGCCCATTAGCGGGAGGCCCTCGGATACGCAGTATTTT
-	TRBV10-3	12	TRBJ2-1	many	CATQGIHNEQFF	TGTGCCACACAGGGAATCCACAATGAGCAGTTCTTC
-	TRBV11-2	18	TRBJ2-3	few	CASSLEDSAGSSTDTQYF	TGTGCCAGCAGCTTAGAGGACTCCGCGGGGTCTAGCACAGATACGCAGTATTTT